A single T cell receptor beta chain is shown here with its context. Its antigen is currently unknown. The sample originates from a study of cytomegalovirus exposure and HLA in healthy donors. Overall study results and limits: Common viral pathogens (according to a later analysis) appeared linked to several of the most significant clusters. Researchers left out some V segments, among them TRBV6-2 and TRBV6-3, as indistinguishable.

The ends were cut back, 8 bases at V and 0 bases at J, with 7 bases in the middle. Germline-derived CDR1 and CDR2 are KGHSH and LQKENI. The CDR3 has 12 residues. Primers included in the PCR were 60 Vbeta and 13 Jbeta primers. The assay was immunoSEQ multiplex PCR, and TCRdb's table has in-frame clones only and misses some. This table has about 95,000 clones, about three quarters appearing once. The gene calls are TRBV18 and TRBJ1-1; a weak D match, TRBD1 (5 bases). This receptor was identified in a woman aged 45-60 years in good health and CMV-seropositive. The sequenced sample consisted of PBMCs. The CDR3 nucleotides are TGTGCCAGCGAAGGGGTGAACACTGAAGCTTTCTTT. This translates into CASEGVNTEAFF.